Reported below is one T cell receptor beta chain. The target antigen is unknown. The sample comes from a study of T cell responses to AZD1222 COVID-19 vaccine. Sequencing used immunoSEQ multiplex PCR; TCRdb keeps in-frame clones, though not all of them. The sample holds approximately 71,000 clones, 85% to 90% seen once. Study-level results: Spike regions recognized by vaccine-associated CD4 TCRs spanned the protein, led by 160-218 and 743-854.

Sample: peripheral blood, taken on day 0 of AZD1222 vaccination. This receptor was obtained from an adult in good health.

The CDR3 sequence: CATSDYAGGTTDTQYF. In DNA, the CDR3 is TGTGCCACCAGTGATTATGCGGGAGGGACCACAGATACGCAGTATTTT. V and J are TRBV24-1 and TRBJ2-3; 9 bases map to TRBD2. The CDR3 extends over 16 amino acids. The J segment lost 2 bases and the V segment lost 2 bases, leaving 4 bases of the junction unmatched. CDR1 and CDR2 from the germline V gene are KGHDR and SFDVKD.